This entry is about one T cell receptor beta chain. This clonotype has more than one count but fewer than ten. Its antigen remains undetermined. At one end, the junction sequence differs from germline, possibly due to a read error. This record belongs to a study of blood T cells in healthy people across ages (dated by TCRdb to about 2015). For the wider study: In model experiments, template switching captured about one uniquely barcoded TCR beta cDNA molecule for every two T cells. Using deep sequencing normalized with unique cDNA molecular identifiers, the study measured how TCR beta repertoire diversity changes with age. For two donors (one aged 18 to 30 and one aged 80 or older), the study analyzed two additional independent replicas of 1 million unique cDNA reads from the same blood draw. Four age groups were formed from the donors: young (average around 15 years), middle-aged (around 37), aged (approximately 60) and long-lived (82).

CDR3 length: 10 amino acids, cysteine to phenylalanine. CDR3 DNA only is kept here, 30 bases in frame from base 1. As encoded in the germline V gene, CDR1 is MNHNS while CDR2 is SASEGT. General study outcomes and caveats: Estimates of total diversity based on one million sequenced T cells were considered lower bounds and underestimates. A strong correlation was found between observed TCR beta diversity and the percentage of naive T cells measured by flow cytometry. Donor CMV infection status was unknown, potentially confounding age-related changes in expanded clonotypes. As age increased, observed TCR beta diversity per million T cells dropped in a roughly linear way, and a significant reduction was already evident by age around 41. The long-lived group showed more naive CD4+ T cells, fewer expanded clones and increased TCR diversity than the aged group, suggesting age selection. Because profiling used bulk unsorted PBMCs, naive and antigen-experienced compartments could not be compared conclusively.

The library was produced with 5' RACE. For sequencing, an Illumina HiSeq 2500 was employed. A second 7 to 11 cycle PCR used a sample-barcoded 5' primer and a J-beta primer mix. A unique molecular identifier was introduced onto each TCR beta cDNA molecule by a template-switch 5' adaptor carrying 12 random nucleotides. Each sample yielded at least 3 million CDR3-containing paired-end reads. First-strand cDNA was synthesized from all RNA with the Mint cDNA synthesis kit, primed by a TRBC-specific oligonucleotide. All cDNA was treated with uracil-DNA glycosylase and then went through a first 18-cycle PCR with the universal primers M1SS and BC2_uni_R. The source study handled its data this way. For normalization, 1 million high-quality reads were randomly selected from each sample, with every read carrying a distinct molecular identifier. Reads sharing molecular identifiers were discarded rather than binned into consensus sequences. MiTCR, run with a Q25 quality threshold and the strictest error-elimination algorithm, handled CDR3 identification, clonotype clustering and error correction. A nonparametric unseen species model using Euler transformation provided a lower-bound estimate of total TCR beta diversity. TCRdb passed the public sequencing reads through fastp at Q25 and MiXCR, retaining productive beta sequences. All rows with the same CDR3 protein become a single entry with the most common DNA and genes. The V and J calls come from TCRdb's annotation, not from the publication. For this sample the table gives about 780,000 distinct CDR3 sequences, of which roughly 24% were detected only once. The biggest ten clones account for about 3% of the sample.

The donors were some 36 Caucasian individuals from Russia, aged roughly 6 to 100 years, who were systemically healthy. Each donor gave around 9.9 milliliters of peripheral blood, collected into EDTA-treated Vacutainer tubes. Ficoll-Paque density-gradient centrifugation was used to isolate PBMCs, with at least 6.5 million per sample. Total RNA, at least 6 micrograms per sample, was extracted from PBMCs with Trizol reagent. The percentages of naive CD45RAhigh/CD27high T cells were determined by flow cytometry on a PBMC aliquot from every donor. These data also formed part of another study, on T cells of mothers and their children. As the second paper documents: Donors were nine systemically healthy Caucasian individuals: three mothers and their six children. cDNA synthesis consumed the entire amount of extracted RNA, loaded at approximately 1.6 ug RNA in each 15 ul reaction. In the second PCR, sample barcodes and 2-4 random nucleotides were introduced via the M1S primer. Each mother yielded over 10 million TCR beta CDR3 reads and each child 3 million to 3.5 million reads. Thymic selection shapes the output of TCR recombination in a similar way in related and unrelated pairs, and inherited differences have a minor effect. Normalized repertoire overlap was always slightly but never significantly higher in related than unrelated mother-child pairs. No persistent microchimeric T cell clones were found, with a detection sensitivity of roughly 100 clones per million clonotypes. Deep NGS was used in the study to compare the TCR beta repertoires of mothers and children and to look for features that separate related mother-child pairs from unrelated individuals. Mothers averaged about 37 +/- 4 years of age and children averaged 11 +/- 4 years. After adapter ligation was performed with NEBNext reagents, the libraries were sequenced on an Illumina HiSeq 2000 with 100+100 nt paired-end reads. To avoid cross-contamination, the mother libraries and the child libraries were prepared a month apart and sequenced in separate runs. Each donor had between about 450,000 and 2,100,000 distinct TCR beta clonotypes identified. Naive TCR beta clonotypes were estimated from low-frequency clonotypes matched to each donor's FACS-determined naive share, without sorting.

The origin of this receptor is a boy aged 10-17 years in good health. Sequenced sample: blood. Rearrangement joined TRBV6-1 to TRBJ1-1, with no confident D gene call. Here is the DNA: TGTGCCAGCGACTGGGCCCCACGCCTCTTT. Its amino acids are CASDWAPRLF.